Below, 25 T cell receptor beta chains from the same sample are listed, as sequenced in a study of blood T cell repertoires in COVID-19. Sequenced by immunoSEQ multiplex PCR; TCRdb stores in-frame clones only, minus some. The table lists 250,000 to 300,000 clones, about 86% of them singletons. Sequences were obtained from peripheral blood. Receptor source: a man in his late teens or twenties with active or convalescent COVID-19.

The rearrangement joins TRBV3-1 (or the pseudogene TRBV3-2) to TRBJ1-6, with 10 bases aligning to TRBD1. Per the germline V gene, CDR1 is LGHDT and CDR2 is YNNKEL (reference sequence). The CDR3 loop spans 15 amino acids. J gave up 12 bases and V 0 bases, and 5 bases lay outside the gene matches. CDR3 residues: CASSQDRDRGGPLHF. The CDR3 DNA follows: TGTGCCAGCAGCCAAGATAGGGACAGGGGTGGACCCCTCCACTTT.

The rearrangement uses TRBV6-5 and TRBJ2-1; a possible D gene is TRBD1 (5 bases). The V and J ends lost 0 bases and 5 bases respectively, with 11 bases between them. The CDR3 length is 15 residues. In germline, CDR1 is MNHEY, CDR2 SVGAGI. The CDR3: CASSYSTWGHNEQFF. CDR3 nucleotides: TGTGCCAGCAGTTACTCGACATGGGGCCACAATGAGCAGTTCTTC.

The V and J genes are TRBV4-3 and TRBJ2-7, with 9 nucleotides matching TRBD2. CDR3 length: 14 residues. CDR1 is LGHNA, CDR2 YSLEER, per germline. V lost 4 bases and J lost 5; bases outside the gene matches: 6. This chain's CDR3 is CASSRAGGPHEQYF. CDR3 nucleotide sequence: TGCGCCAGCAGCCGGGCGGGAGGGCCCCACGAGCAGTACTTC.

The V call is TRBV13, the J call TRBJ2-1; TRBD2 matches 10 bases. With V trimmed by 4 bases and J by 12 bases, 9 bases remained unmatched. CDR1 PRHDT and CDR2 FYEKMQ come from the germline V gene (reference sequence). The CDR3 runs 14 residues. The CDR3 sequence: CASSSGKWTSGQFF. The CDR3 coding sequence is TGTGCCAGCAGCTCCGGCAAATGGACTAGCGGGCAGTTCTTC.

The V and J genes are TRBV5-6 and TRBJ2-4; D remains ambiguous. The CDR3 is 14 residues long. Germline V lookup: CDR1 SGHDT, CDR2 YYEEEE. Deletions cut 1 base from V and 2 bases from J, with 7 bases between. The chain's CDR3 is CASSLTVTKNIQYF. CDR3 sequence (DNA): TGTGCCAGCAGCTTGACGGTAACCAAAAACATTCAGTACTTC.

The chain employs TRBV7-3 and TRBJ2-2, with D perhaps TRBD1 (5 bases). Germline assignment: CDR1 SGHTA and CDR2 FQGTGA. The length of the CDR3 is 14 residues. Trimming stripped 6 bases from V and 7 bases from J, with 15 bases between. CDR3 sequence (DNA): TGTGCCAGCAGACCAAGCAGGGATAGCGGGGAGCTGTTTTTT. Encoded protein: CASRPSRDSGELFF.

The V and J genes are TRBV9 and TRBJ2-3, with D hard to call. Germline values: CDR1 SGDLS, CDR2 YYNGEE. The CDR3 totals 13 residues. V lost 3 bases to trimming and J lost 4 bases, with 9 bases between them. CDR3 bases: TGTGCCAGCAGCGCGAATGCGGCAGATACGCAGTATTTT. Its protein product is CASSANAADTQYF.

The chain couples TRBV6-1 to TRBJ2-7, with D possibly being TRBD1 (6 bases). The V and J ends lost 2 bases and 3 bases respectively, with 14 bases between them. CDR1 is MNHNS, CDR2 SASEGT, per germline. CDR3 length: 15 residues. In DNA, the CDR3 is TGTGCCAGCAGTGAAAGGCAGGGGCAGCACTACGAGCAGTACTTC. Encoded protein: CASSERQGQHYEQYF.

The chain combines TRBV15 with TRBJ1-4; tentatively, D is TRBD1 (5 bases). The CDR3 consists of 15 residues. The germline CDR1 and CDR2 sequences are LNHNV and YYDKDF (reference sequence). The V and J ends lost 0 bases and 5 bases respectively, with 10 bases between them. The CDR3 DNA reads as TGTGCCACCAGCAGAGATGGCAGGGTGAATGAAAAACTGTTTTTT. Amino acids: CATSRDGRVNEKLFF. The full variable domain, its missing parts supplied by reference TRBV15 and TRBJ1-4, is DAMVIQNPRYQVTQFGKPVTLSCSQTLNHNVMYWYQQKSSQAPKLLFHYYDKDFNNEADTPDNFQSRRPNTSFCFLDIRSPGLGDTAMYLCATSRDGRVNEKLFFGSGTQLSVL.

The rearrangement links TRBV7-2 to TRBJ2-1; 11 nucleotides align to TRBD2. With V trimmed by 4 bases and J by 8 bases, 7 bases remained unmatched. Germline loops: CDR1 SGHTA, CDR2 FQGNSA. This CDR3 has 15 residues. CDR3 residues: CASSSTSGSIYEQFF. The CDR3 DNA is TGTGCCAGCAGCTCCACTAGCGGGAGTATATATGAGCAGTTCTTC.

The chain carries TRBV21-1 and TRBJ2-7; the listed D gene, TRBD1, was not tested against the DNA. TRBV21-1 is a recognized pseudogene. There are 14 residues in the CDR3. CDR3 nucleotides: TGTGCCAGCAGCTACCAATTATGGCTCCACGAGCAGTACTTC. This translates into CASSYQLWLHEQYF.

This clone was picked up one time. The rearrangement uses TRBV30 and TRBJ1-2, with 9 positions matching TRBD1. The V gene's germline CDR1 is GTSNPN and CDR2 SVGIG (reference sequence). CDR3 length equals 12 residues. V shed 5 bases and J 7 bases; nucleotides not matched to a gene: 5. This CDR3 is CAWGTGQGGYTF. In DNA form, the CDR3 reads TGTGCCTGGGGGACAGGGCAAGGTGGCTACACCTTC.

J is TRBJ2-1 and V is TRBV24-1; 8 bases are a match to TRBD1. The CDR3 extends over 15 amino acids. Trimming removed 5 bases from V and 2 bases from J; junction bases left unmatched: 4. Per germline, CDR1 KGHDR and CDR2 SFDVKD. The CDR3 region is CATSAQTGAYNEQFF. The CDR3 DNA reads TGTGCCACCAGTGCCCAGACAGGGGCCTACAATGAGCAGTTCTTC.

V and J are TRBV4-3 and TRBJ2-1; TRBD2 matches at 9 bases. This CDR3 is built from 21 residues. Germline CDR1 LGHNA, CDR2 YSLEER. After removal of 4 bases from V and 9 bases from J, the junction contained 28 bases not matched to a gene. This chain's CDR3 is CASSLLPPQGQGSGSLVEQFF. CDR3 coding DNA: TGCGCCAGCAGCCTCTTACCCCCGCAGGGGCAGGGTAGCGGGAGCCTGGTTGAGCAGTTCTTC.

The chain couples TRBV2 to TRBJ1-6; 8 positions match TRBD1. The CDR3 sequence is 15 residues long. Germline V gene data show CDR1 as SNHLY and CDR2 as FYNNEI. J was trimmed by 7 bases and V by 4 bases; bases with no gene match: 6. This chain's CDR3 is CASSGDTGGNSPLHF. DNA for the CDR3: TGTGCCAGCAGTGGCGACACAGGGGGGAATTCACCCCTCCACTTT.

V usage is TRBV2 and J usage is TRBJ1-4; D perhaps matches TRBD1 (6 bases). V lost 5 bases and J lost 5, with 12 bases in between. The CDR3 runs to 14 residues. Germline-derived CDR1 and CDR2 are SNHLY and FYNNEI. The CDR3 loop reads CASSPQGGNEKLFF. The CDR3 DNA follows: TGTGCCAGCAGTCCACAGGGAGGGAATGAAAAACTGTTTTTT.

V usage is TRBV12-3 or TRBV12-4 and J usage is TRBJ1-2, with D maybe TRBD1 (5 bases). The CDR3 is 13 residues long. The V and J ends lost 3 bases and 7 bases respectively, with 12 bases between them. The CDR3 sequence is CASSLSGGSGYTF. The CDR3 DNA follows: TGTGCCAGCAGTTTGTCGGGGGGTAGTGGCTACACCTTC.

This clone was recorded a few times. J is TRBJ1-2 and V is TRBV7-9, with 9 positions matching TRBD1. Germline V CDR1 and CDR2: SEHNR, FQNEAQ (reference sequence). CDR3 length equals 14 residues. The junction had 5 bases not matched to a gene; V was cut back by 3 bases and J by 6 bases. Written as DNA, the CDR3 is TGTGCCAGCAGCTTGATGGGACAGGGAGATGGCTACACCTTC. Protein sequence: CASSLMGQGDGYTF.

Written as DNA, the CDR3 is TGTGCTAGTGGAACGGGACAGGGCTCCTACGAGCAGTACTTC. Its protein is CASGTGQGSYEQYF. The chain couples TRBV12-5 to TRBJ2-7, with TRBD1 identical over 9 bases. V shed 6 bases, J shed 0 bases, and the junction held 3 bases outside the gene matches. There are 14 residues in the CDR3. CDR1 is LGHNT and CDR2 is FRNRAP in the germline V gene.

The genes are TRBV6-1 and TRBJ1-1, with 7 nucleotides matching TRBD1. Germline V gives CDR1 MNHNS, CDR2 SASEGT. The CDR3 length is 16 residues. After removal of 2 bases from V and 7 bases from J, the junction contained 13 bases not matched to a gene. The CDR3 loop reads CASSEMAGGSQGEAFF. The CDR3 nucleotides read TGTGCCAGCAGTGAAATGGCAGGGGGGTCCCAGGGTGAAGCTTTCTTT.

J is TRBJ1-1 and V is TRBV18, with D unclear. V shed 2 bases and J shed 3 bases, with 7 bases lying between them. Germline lookup yields CDR1 KGHSH and CDR2 LQKENI. This CDR3 has 13 residues. The CDR3, as DNA: TGTGCCAGCTCACCAGAACCGGACACTGAAGCTTTCTTT. Residues: CASSPEPDTEAFF.

V gene TRBV7-3 combines with J gene TRBJ1-1; D remains unclear. The CDR3 covers 13 residues. CDR1 is SGHTA and CDR2 is FQGTGA in the germline V gene. Trimming stripped 0 bases from V and 5 bases from J, with 7 bases between. CDR3 nucleotide sequence: TGTGCCAGCAGCTTAACTCAGTGGACTGAAGCTTTCTTT. Its protein is CASSLTQWTEAFF.

The chain employs TRBV6-1 and TRBJ1-5; possibly TRBD1 for D (5 bases). V was shortened by 2 bases and J by 0 bases, with 11 bases between the two germline ends. This CDR3 is 16 amino acids long. Per germline, CDR1 MNHNS and CDR2 SASEGT. The CDR3 DNA reads as TGTGCCAGCAGTGAAATGGGGCAGTATAGCAATCAGCCCCAGCATTTT. Translation gives CASSEMGQYSNQPQHF.

This chain links TRBV7-2 with TRBJ2-7; 7 bases fit TRBD1. CDR3 length: 16 amino acids. Germline-derived CDR1 and CDR2 are SGHTA and FQGNSA. V was pared by 0 bases and J by 1 base, with 6 bases of the junction left unmatched. In nucleotides, the CDR3 is TGTGCCAGCAGCTTAGCTTCGAGACAGGGATCCTACGAGCAGTACTTC. It encodes CASSLASRQGSYEQYF.

The J gene is TRBJ2-1, the V gene TRBV30; 10 bases are a match to TRBD2. CDR1 is GTSNPN, CDR2 SVGIG, per germline (reference sequence). The trim removed 2 bases at V and 12 bases at J, leaving 7 bases unmatched. The CDR3 spans 13 residues. The CDR3 sequence is CAWSPSRLAGQFF. CDR3 nucleotides: TGTGCCTGGAGTCCTTCGAGACTAGCGGGGCAGTTCTTC.